This record covers a single TCR beta chain. Its antigen is not known. The data were obtained in a study of cytomegalovirus exposure and HLA in healthy donors. TCRdb keeps only in-frame clones here, not all; method: immunoSEQ multiplex PCR. The data contain some 120,000 clones, 85% to 90% of them seen just once; the ten biggest clones take up approximately 1.5%. CDR1 is SGHNT, CDR2 YYREEE, per germline (reference sequence). The CDR3 contains 14 residues. Trimming removed 6 bases from V and 3 bases from J, with 16 bases in between. Study conclusions and caveats: Researchers reported that a few CMV-associated chains were confirmed in vitro as CMV antigen-specific. While the bulk of TCR sequences proved rare, some public TCRs turned up in many donors. The authors listed 180 or so TCR beta chains as cytomegalovirus-associated. Reported results showed that the classifier diagnosed cytomegalovirus status with high specificity and sensitivity.

The rearrangement uses TRBV5-4 and TRBJ2-7; D perhaps matches TRBD2 (6 bases). This clonotype originated in a man aged 25-40 years in good health and CMV-seronegative. Material: PBMCs. CDR3 nucleotides: TGTGCCAGCACCCCAAATGGGAGGAACTACGAGCAGTACTTC. It encodes CASTPNGRNYEQYF. Filled out from reference TRBV5-4 and TRBJ2-7, the complete variable domain reads ETGVTQSPTHLIKTRGQQVTLRCSSQSGHNTVSWYQQALGQGPQFIFQYYREEENGRGNFPPRFSGLQFPNYSSELNVNALELDDSALYLCASTPNGRNYEQYFGPGTRLTVT.